This T cell receptor (beta chain) was identified in a study of shared clonotypes between healthy human individuals. Study conclusions and caveats: Naive CD4 clonotypes were shared across a few donors at roughly 5%.

In the source study's methods: Junction-only sequences without quality scores came from ImmunoSEQ, so filtering differed. Some clones are missing from TCRdb's copy, which holds only in-frame ones; the method was immunoSEQ multiplex PCR. That table supplies the V and J calls and clone size; D and trimming were determined from the DNA. The sample consists of about a million clones, approximately 75% of them appearing once. Comment on this clone: What it binds is not known.

V was clipped by 6 bases and J by 8 bases; unmatched bases: 11. The V gene's germline CDR1 is KGHSH and CDR2 LQKENI. The CDR3 runs to 15 residues. The clonotype was recovered from a man aged 18 to 29 in good health. Some clones in this sample may be carry-over from other donors' samples. The V gene is TRBV18, the J gene TRBJ2-1; 9 nucleotides agree with TRBD1. Sequencing was performed on memory CD4+ T cells from PBMCs. Noted subset: CD45RA-negative fraction. The CDR3 DNA is TGTGCCAGCTCCCCTACCGGGACAGGGATCGATGAGCAGTTCTTC. Its translation: CASSPTGTGIDEQFF.